A single sample is the source of the 27 T cell receptor beta chains below, sequenced in a study of blood T cell repertoires in COVID-19. The assay was immunoSEQ multiplex PCR, and TCRdb's table has in-frame clones only and misses some. The sample lists 200,000 to 250,000 clones, 80% to 90% occurring once. The sequenced material came from PBMCs or T cells enriched from blood (not recorded which). All receptors come from a woman under 30 in a cohort exposed to, infected with or recovered from COVID-19 (not recorded which).

The V gene is TRBV24-1, the J gene TRBJ1-2; D gene uncertain. V dropped 6 bases and J dropped 2 bases, with 9 bases sitting between them. The germline V gene has CDR1 KGHDR and CDR2 SFDVKD. The CDR3 extends over 13 amino acids. In DNA, the CDR3 is TGTGCCACCAGTCCAGCGCCGAACTATGGCTACACCTTC. Amino acids: CATSPAPNYGYTF.

The chain carries TRBV5-3 and TRBJ1-3; D gene unclear. TRBV5-3 is identified as an open reading frame with a role that is uncertain. V was cut by 0 bases and J by 4 bases, with 14 bases left in between. The CDR3 is made up of 16 amino acids. The CDR3 bases are TGTGCCAGAAGCTTGGCCAACGGGGTCCCAGGAAACACCATATATTTT. Its translation: CARSLANGVPGNTIYF.

The chain uses TRBV5-1 and TRBJ1-3; no firm D call. This CDR3 is built from 15 residues. The germline V gene encodes CDR1 SGHRS and CDR2 YFSETQ. V lost 5 bases, J lost 4 bases, and 16 bases lay in between. In nucleotides, the CDR3 is TGCGCCAGCAGACGTGATATGGCGGGGGGAAACACCATATATTTT. Protein sequence: CASRRDMAGGNTIYF.

The rearrangement links TRBV6-5 to TRBJ1-1; possibly TRBD1 for D (5 bases). Trimming cost V 5 bases and J 10 bases, with 14 bases left between them. Germline loops: CDR1 MNHEY, CDR2 SVGAGI. The CDR3 sequence is 12 residues long. The CDR3 DNA follows: TGTGCCAGCAGTCGAGACCCTCAGGGAGCTTTCTTT. It is translated as CASSRDPQGAFF.

This chain links TRBV9 with TRBJ1-1; possibly TRBD1 for D (6 bases). Trimming shortened V by 0 bases and J by 0 bases, and 12 bases separated the two germline ends. Germline CDR1 and CDR2: SGDLS and YYNGEE. The CDR3 covers 16 residues. CDR3 coding DNA: TGTGCCAGCAGCGTAGAGGGGGTAGGGATGAACACTGAAGCTTTCTTT. This translates into CASSVEGVGMNTEAFF.

The chain couples TRBV7-2 to TRBJ2-5; TRBD2 is a possible D gene (7 bases). Germline assignment: CDR1 SGHTA and CDR2 FQGNSA. CDR3 length: 16 residues. V lost 5 bases and J lost 4, with 20 bases in between. The CDR3: CASSPRGGAIPETQYF. As DNA, the CDR3 is TGTGCCAGCAGCCCCCGTGGGGGGGCCATTCCAGAGACCCAGTACTTC.

There are a few counts of this clone. Other DNA sequences in the same sample also yield this CDR3. V usage is TRBV2 and J usage is TRBJ1-1; D is unclear. The V gene's germline CDR1 is SNHLY and CDR2 FYNNEI. Trimming removed 3 bases at V and 0 bases at J, with 11 bases between. This CDR3 spans 15 amino acids. The CDR3 region is CASSDRGAMNTEAFF. The CDR3 DNA follows: TGTGCCAGCAGTGATCGGGGAGCTATGAACACTGAAGCTTTCTTT.

The V call is TRBV5-1, the J call TRBJ2-3; 11 positions match TRBD2. Germline-derived CDR1 and CDR2 are SGHRS and YFSETQ. The CDR3 is 16 amino acids. J was trimmed by 2 bases and V by 0 bases; bases with no gene match: 2. In DNA form, the CDR3 reads TGCGCCAGCAGCTTGGGACTAGCGGGGACCACAGATACGCAGTATTTT. Protein product: CASSLGLAGTTDTQYF.

The chain combines TRBV7-2 with TRBJ1-5; 8 bases agree with TRBD1. J lost 7 bases, V lost 5 bases, and 10 bases had no gene match. The CDR3 extends over 15 amino acids. CDR1 is SGHTA, CDR2 FQGNSA, per germline. The CDR3 nucleotides read TGTGCCAGCAGCAGAGACGGGACAGGAGGGCAGCCCCAGCATTTT. Translated: CASSRDGTGGQPQHF.

The chain is built from TRBV3-1 (or the pseudogene TRBV3-2) and TRBJ2-3; 11 bases map to TRBD2. CDR3 length: 16 residues. CDR1 and CDR2 from the germline V gene are LGHDT and YNNKEL (reference sequence). V shed 1 base, J shed 4 bases, and the junction held 4 bases outside the gene matches. CDR3 DNA sequence: TGTGCCAGCAGCCAAGCGACTAGCGGGAACTCAGATACGCAGTATTTT. It translates to CASSQATSGNSDTQYF.

The J gene is TRBJ1-6, the V gene TRBV30; 9 bases are a match to TRBD1. Germline CDR1 reads GTSNPN; CDR2 reads SVGIG (reference sequence). Unmatched junction bases numbered 5, after V lost 5 bases and J lost 9 bases. The CDR3 contains 13 residues. The CDR3, as DNA: TGTGCCTGGGGAACAGGGGGCGGTTCACCCCTCCACTTT. It encodes CAWGTGGGSPLHF.

Only one count was recorded for this clone. The genes are TRBV3-1 (or the pseudogene TRBV3-2) and TRBJ2-7, with 7 nucleotides matching TRBD2. V lost 5 bases and J lost 3; bases outside the gene matches: 13. The CDR3 runs to 16 residues. Germline lookup yields CDR1 LGHDT and CDR2 YNNKEL (reference sequence). DNA for the CDR3: TGTGCCAGCAGCGGCTCGTTCGGGACTAACTTCTACGAGCAGTACTTC. Its translation is CASSGSFGTNFYEQYF.

The rearrangement uses TRBV28 and TRBJ1-2; D perhaps matches TRBD1 (5 bases). Germline V lookup: CDR1 MDHEN, CDR2 SYDVKM. Trimming pared 6 bases from V and 5 bases from J, leaving 22 bases between. The CDR3 loop spans 16 amino acids. The CDR3 region is CASSLVSGGSVYGYTF. CDR3 sequence (DNA): TGTGCCAGCAGCCTAGTCTCCGGGGGTTCGGTGTATGGCTACACCTTC.

This sequence joins TRBV9 and TRBJ1-2; perhaps TRBD1 as D (6 bases). The CDR3 is 13 residues long. CDR1 and CDR2 from the germline V gene are SGDLS and YYNGEE. Trimming pared 0 bases from V and 8 bases from J, leaving 11 bases between. CDR3: CASSVDQGMGYTF. The CDR3 region has the DNA TGTGCCAGCAGCGTAGATCAGGGGATGGGCTACACCTTC.

This chain joins TRBV6-1 and TRBJ1-5; D gene uncertain. Trimming pared 2 bases from V and 4 bases from J, leaving 6 bases between. CDR3 length equals 13 residues. Per germline, CDR1 MNHNS and CDR2 SASEGT. This CDR3 is CASSELSNQPQHF. As DNA, the CDR3 is TGTGCCAGCAGTGAATTGTCAAATCAGCCCCAGCATTTT.

Only one count was recorded for this clone. The chain has TRBV6-5 and TRBJ2-7, with 8 bases aligning to TRBD2. J lost 0 bases, V lost 6 bases, and 7 bases had no gene match. Per germline, CDR1 MNHEY and CDR2 SVGAGI. This CDR3 has 15 residues. Written as DNA, the CDR3 is TGTGCCAGCAGCGACCCGGGGGGGAGCTCCTACGAGCAGTACTTC. This encodes CASSDPGGSSYEQYF.

This clone was detected only once. This chain joins TRBV19 and TRBJ2-3; D not resolved. This CDR3 contains 14 residues. The germline V gene encodes CDR1 LNHDA and CDR2 SQIVND (reference sequence). The V and J ends lost 7 bases and 1 base respectively, with 12 bases between them. The CDR3 DNA follows: TGTGCCAGTACCACCGGTATGGGCACAGATACGCAGTATTTT. This translates into CASTTGMGTDTQYF.

V and J are TRBV25-1 and TRBJ1-2, with 7 bases lining up with TRBD1. The CDR3 is 14 amino acids. V trimming: 8 bases; J trimming: 3 bases; junction bases outside the gene matches: 9. Germline assignment: CDR1 MGHDK and CDR2 SYGVNS. This CDR3 is CASREDQGDYGYTF. The CDR3 DNA sequence: TGTGCCAGCCGCGAGGACCAGGGGGACTATGGCTACACCTTC.

CDR3 in DNA: TGTGCCTGGAGTCCATATCAGGGGGCATCCGGCTACACCTTC. Amino acids: CAWSPYQGASGYTF. The chain carries TRBV30 and TRBJ1-2; 8 positions agree with TRBD1. The CDR3 runs 14 residues. The trim removed 2 bases at V and 8 bases at J, leaving 10 bases unmatched. In germline, CDR1 is GTSNPN, CDR2 SVGIG (reference sequence).

The J gene is TRBJ1-6, the V gene TRBV5-1; 10 nucleotides match TRBD1. Germline CDR1 is SGHRS and CDR2 is YFSETQ. The CDR3 totals 17 residues. Germline trimming cut 0 bases from V and 7 bases from J; bases unmatched to any gene: 7. In DNA form, the CDR3 reads TGCGCCAGCAGCTTGGCGTCCCAGGGACAGGGGAATTCACCCCTCCACTTT. Translating it yields CASSLASQGQGNSPLHF.

This rearrangement joins TRBV7-9 to TRBJ1-4, with TRBD1 matching over 8 bases. The CDR3 extends over 14 amino acids. With V trimmed by 4 bases and J by 5 bases, 3 bases remained unmatched. Looked up from germline, CDR1 is SEHNR and CDR2 is FQNEAQ (reference sequence). The CDR3 sequence is CASSSRQGNEKLFF. Written as DNA, the CDR3 is TGTGCCAGCAGCTCGAGACAGGGGAATGAAAAACTGTTTTTT.

This rearrangement joins TRBV6-4 to TRBJ1-1, with TRBD1 matching over 7 bases. CDR3 length: 15 amino acids. In germline, CDR1 is MRHNA, CDR2 SNTAGT. After removal of 4 bases from V and 4 bases from J, the junction contained 9 bases not matched to a gene. This chain's CDR3 is CASSVRTGAGTEAFF. CDR3 coding DNA: TGTGCCAGCAGTGTTCGAACAGGGGCAGGCACTGAAGCTTTCTTT.

The V gene is TRBV2, the J gene TRBJ1-6; D gene uncertain. V was clipped by 3 bases and J by 5 bases, with 11 bases between them. Per germline, CDR1 SNHLY and CDR2 FYNNEI. The length of the CDR3 is 15 residues. CDR3 protein: CASSEPGSDNSPLHF. In DNA, the CDR3 is TGTGCCAGCAGTGAGCCAGGTTCGGATAATTCACCCCTCCACTTT.

The DNA of the CDR3 is TGTGCCAGCGGACACGGGAGAAAGGACGATGAGCAGTTCTTC. Translating it yields CASGHGRKDDEQFF. This chain connects TRBV7-9 to TRBJ2-1, with D tentatively TRBD2 (6 bases). CDR1 and CDR2 from the germline V gene are SEHNR and FQNEAQ (reference sequence). Trimming shortened V by 8 bases and J by 8 bases, and 19 bases separated the two germline ends. The CDR3 runs 14 residues. The complete variable domain, with remaining parts taken from reference TRBV7-9 and TRBJ2-1, reads DTGVSQNPRHKITKRGQNVTFRCDPISEHNRLYWYRQTLGQGPEFLTYFQNEAQLEKSRLLSDRFSAERPKGSFSTLEIQRTEQGDSAMYLCASGHGRKDDEQFFGPGTRLTVL.

The J gene is TRBJ1-5, the V gene TRBV7-9; a possible D gene is TRBD1 (6 bases). CDR1 SEHNR and CDR2 FQNEAQ come from the germline V gene (reference sequence). V lost 5 bases, J lost 5 bases, and 16 bases lay in between. The CDR3 spans 15 residues. The CDR3 DNA reads TGTGCCAGCAGCAAAAACCAGGGGAGGGATCAGCCCCAGCATTTT. Translating it yields CASSKNQGRDQPQHF.

The chain joins TRBV24-1 to TRBJ1-1; D uncertain. This CDR3 comprises 13 residues. Trimming stripped 4 bases from V and 4 bases from J, with 9 bases between. Germline loops: CDR1 KGHDR, CDR2 SFDVKD. The CDR3 DNA reads as TGTGCCACCAGTGACCTCAGTGCCACTGAAGCTTTCTTT. It codes for CATSDLSATEAFF.

The J gene is TRBJ2-1, the V gene TRBV10-2; 8 bases map to TRBD2. J lost 0 bases, V lost 7 bases, and 5 bases had no gene match. The CDR3 has 15 amino acids. Germline V gene sequence: CDR1 WSHSY, CDR2 SAAADI. CDR3 sequence reads: CASKELAVSYNEQFF. In nucleotides, the CDR3 is TGCGCCAGCAAAGAACTAGCGGTCTCCTACAATGAGCAGTTCTTC.